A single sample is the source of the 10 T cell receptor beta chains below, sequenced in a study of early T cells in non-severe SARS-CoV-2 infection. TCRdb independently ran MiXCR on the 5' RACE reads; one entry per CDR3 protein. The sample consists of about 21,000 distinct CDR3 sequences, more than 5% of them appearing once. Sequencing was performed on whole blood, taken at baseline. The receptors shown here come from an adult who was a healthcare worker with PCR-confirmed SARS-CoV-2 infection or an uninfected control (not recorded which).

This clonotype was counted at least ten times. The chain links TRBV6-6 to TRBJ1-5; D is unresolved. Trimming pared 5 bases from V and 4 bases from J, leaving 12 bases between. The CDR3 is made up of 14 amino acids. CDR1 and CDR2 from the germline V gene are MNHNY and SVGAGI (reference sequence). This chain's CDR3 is CASSLQEINQPQHF. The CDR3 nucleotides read TGTGCCAGCAGTCTCCAGGAAATTAATCAGCCCCAGCATTTT.

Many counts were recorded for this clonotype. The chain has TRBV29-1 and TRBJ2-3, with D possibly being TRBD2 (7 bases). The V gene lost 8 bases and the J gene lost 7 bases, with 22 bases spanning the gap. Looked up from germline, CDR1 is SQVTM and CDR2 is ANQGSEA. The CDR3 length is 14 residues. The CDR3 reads CSQAGQGRENTQYF. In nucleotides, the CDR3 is TGCAGCCAAGCCGGGCAGGGGAGGGAAAATACGCAGTATTTT.

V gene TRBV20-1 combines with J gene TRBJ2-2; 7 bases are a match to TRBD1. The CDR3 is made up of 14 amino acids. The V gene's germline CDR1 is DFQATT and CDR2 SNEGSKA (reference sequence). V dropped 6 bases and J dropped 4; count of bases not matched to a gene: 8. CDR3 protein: CSAEGADFTGELFF. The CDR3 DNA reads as TGCAGTGCCGAGGGGGCAGACTTCACCGGGGAGCTGTTTTTT.

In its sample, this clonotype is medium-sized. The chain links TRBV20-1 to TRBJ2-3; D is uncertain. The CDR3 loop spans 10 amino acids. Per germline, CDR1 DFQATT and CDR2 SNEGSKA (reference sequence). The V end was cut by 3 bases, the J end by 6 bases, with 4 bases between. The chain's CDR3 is CSASLDTQYF. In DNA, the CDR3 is TGCAGTGCTAGCCTGGATACGCAGTATTTT.

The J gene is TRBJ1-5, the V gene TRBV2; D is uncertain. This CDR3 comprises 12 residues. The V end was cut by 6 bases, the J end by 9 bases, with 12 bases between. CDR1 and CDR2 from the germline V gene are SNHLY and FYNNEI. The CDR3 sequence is CASRPTSGPQHF. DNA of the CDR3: TGTGCCAGCAGGCCTACTTCGGGGCCCCAGCATTTT.

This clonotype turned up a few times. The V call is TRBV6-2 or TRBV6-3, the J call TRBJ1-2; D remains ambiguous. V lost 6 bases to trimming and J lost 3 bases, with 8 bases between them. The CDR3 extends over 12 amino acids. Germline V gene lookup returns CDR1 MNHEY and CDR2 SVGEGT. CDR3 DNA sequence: TGTGCCAGCAGGGCAGGATACTATGGCTACACCTTC. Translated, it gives CASRAGYYGYTF.

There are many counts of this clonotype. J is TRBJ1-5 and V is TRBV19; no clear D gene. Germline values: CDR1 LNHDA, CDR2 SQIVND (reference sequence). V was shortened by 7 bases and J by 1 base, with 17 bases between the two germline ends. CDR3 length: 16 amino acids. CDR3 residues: CASINPAEGSNQPQHF. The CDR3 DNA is TGTGCCAGTATAAACCCTGCGGAGGGAAGCAATCAGCCCCAGCATTTT.

This chain's CDR3 is CASSSRDEQYF. The CDR3 bases are TGTGCCAGCAGTTCTAGGGACGAGCAGTACTTC. The V and J genes are TRBV12-3 or TRBV12-4 and TRBJ2-7, with unresolved D. The CDR3 is 11 residues long. V was shortened by 4 bases and J by 5 bases, with 6 bases between the two germline ends.

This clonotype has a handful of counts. The chain's CDR3 is CATSDWTSGSTDTQYF. DNA of the CDR3: TGTGCCACCAGTGACTGGACTAGCGGGAGCACAGATACGCAGTATTTT. The V and J genes are TRBV24-1 and TRBJ2-3; 11 positions agree with TRBD2. Losses at the gene ends were 4 bases for V and 0 bases for J; bases not matched to a gene: 2. Per germline, CDR1 KGHDR and CDR2 SFDVKD. The CDR3 runs 16 residues.

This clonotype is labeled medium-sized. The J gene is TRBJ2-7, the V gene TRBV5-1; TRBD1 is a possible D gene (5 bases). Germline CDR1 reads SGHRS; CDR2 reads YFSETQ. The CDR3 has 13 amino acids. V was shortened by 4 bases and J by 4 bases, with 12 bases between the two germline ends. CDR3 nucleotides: TGCGCCAGCAGCAGCCAAGCAGGGTACGAGCAGTACTTC. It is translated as CASSSQAGYEQYF.